Listed below are T cell receptor beta chains from one sample, sequenced in a study of regulatory T cells in long-lasting Graves disease. Using its own MiXCR run on the multiplex PCR reads, TCRdb lists one record per CDR3 protein. The top ten clones hold over 15% of a sample with 440,000 or so distinct CDR3 sequences, about 15% of them seen once. The sample also formed part of further work on T cells in Graves' hyperthyroidism and ophthalmopathy.

This sample comprised peripheral blood mononuclear cells (PBMCs), obtained at new diagnosis, from a patient treated with antithyroid drugs. The receptor set was obtained from a woman aged 30 to 39 with Graves disease. CDR3s include the opening cysteine and the closing phenylalanine or tryptophan. D genes are given only for firm matches. Rows may omit the clone size; those that give it use once, few, many or a size class.

CSARGSGNGSPLHF TGCAGTGCCCGAGGTTCAGGGAACGGGTCACCCCTCCACTTT TRBV20-1 once . TRBJ1-6
CASSAVPNGEQYF TGTGCCAGCAGCGCTGTCCCCAACGGCGAGCAGTACTTC TRBV2 many . TRBJ2-7
CAISFLVQGADYGYTF TGTGCCATCAGTTTTCTAGTACAGGGGGCTGACTATGGCTACACCTTC TRBV10-3 many TRBD1 TRBJ1-2
CASSFAGGYAYEQYF TGTGCCAGCAGTTTTGCGGGAGGTTACGCCTACGAGCAGTACTTC TRBV12-3/TRBV12-4 many TRBD2 TRBJ2-7
CSVRRTEEVGNYGYTF TGCAGCGTTCGGAGGACAGAAGAAGTGGGGAACTATGGCTACACCTTC TRBV29-1 many . TRBJ1-2
CASSQTGFGQPQHF TGTGCCAGCAGTCAGACAGGGTTCGGTCAGCCCCAGCATTTT TRBV3-1 many TRBD1 TRBJ1-5
CASSSLGPMNLINSPLHF TGTGCCAGCAGTTCACTGGGCCCGATGAATTTAATTAATTCACCCCTCCACTTT TRBV27 . . TRBJ1-6
CASSSQGEGELFF TGTGCCAGCAGCTCCCAGGGGGAGGGGGAGCTGTTTTTT TRBV11-3 . TRBD1 TRBJ2-2
CASSSTGGLTSRPQHF TGTGCCAGCAGTTCGACAGGGGGCTTAACGAGTCGGCCCCAGCATTTT TRBV28 many TRBD1 TRBJ1-5
CASPGRTSGRRNEQFF TGTGCCAGCCCTGGACGGACTAGCGGGAGAAGGAATGAGCAGTTCTTC TRBV2 many TRBD2 TRBJ2-1
CASSVFDRTPHPETQYF TGTGCCAGCAGCGTATTTGACAGGACACCGCACCCAGAGACCCAGTACTTC TRBV9 . . TRBJ2-5
CASAFSSSSYNEQFF TGTGCCAGTGCCTTTTCGAGCAGCTCCTACAATGAGCAGTTCTTC TRBV19 . . TRBJ2-1
CASSRRLAGGSNEQFF TGTGCCAGCAGTAGACGACTAGCGGGAGGGAGTAATGAGCAGTTCTTC TRBV27 few TRBD2 TRBJ2-1
CSASGSGGRAETQYF TGCAGTGCTAGCGGCTCGGGCGGGAGGGCGGAGACCCAGTACTTC TRBV20-1 many TRBD2 TRBJ2-5
CASTPGSGGTDTQYF TGTGCCAGCACCCCCGGCAGCGGGGGCACAGATACGCAGTATTTT TRBV12-3/TRBV12-4 many TRBD2 TRBJ2-3
CASSLTGQGSQPQHF TGTGCCAGCAGCTTAACGGGACAGGGGAGCCAGCCCCAGCATTTT TRBV7-3 . TRBD1 TRBJ1-5
CASSAARESTEAFF TGTGCCAGCAGCGCCGCCCGGGAGTCCACTGAAGCTTTCTTT TRBV11-2 many . TRBJ1-1
CASSLSLGQGYTEAFF TGTGCCAGCAGTTTATCCTTGGGACAGGGGTACACTGAAGCTTTCTTT TRBV28 many TRBD1 TRBJ1-1
CSVGLEGRGTGVVGELFF TGCAGCGTTGGCCTAGAAGGTCGTGGGACAGGGGTCGTCGGGGAGCTGTTTTTT TRBV29-1 . TRBD1 TRBJ2-2
CASSLWGDGVQPQHF TGTGCCAGCAGCTTATGGGGGGACGGAGTCCAGCCCCAGCATTTT TRBV7-2 many . TRBJ1-5
CATIHPGSPDTQYF TGTGCCACCATCCACCCGGGGTCGCCAGATACGCAGTATTTT TRBV3-1 many . TRBJ2-3
CSVVLAGEDEQYF TGCAGCGTTGTACTAGCGGGAGAGGACGAGCAGTACTTC TRBV29-1 many TRBD2 TRBJ2-7
CSARSPPGTGLGYTF TGCAGTGCTAGATCCCCCCCCGGGACAGGGCTAGGCTACACCTTC TRBV20-1 few TRBD1 TRBJ1-2
CASSDIGLAQYF TGTGCCAGCAGCGACATTGGTCTGGCGCAGTATTTT TRBV7-3 many . TRBJ2-3
CASSFRVTTYNEQFF TGTGCCAGCAGCTTCCGGGTTACTACTTACAATGAGCAGTTCTTC TRBV11-2 many . TRBJ2-1
CAGGTGGNTGELFF TGTGCCGGTGGGACAGGGGGGAACACCGGGGAGCTGTTTTTT TRBV2 few TRBD1 TRBJ2-2
CASSEGLGGYEQYF TGTGCCAGCAGTGAGGGGTTAGGGGGCTACGAGCAGTACTTC TRBV25-1 few . TRBJ2-7
CASSPRTGLAGIHEQFF TGTGCCAGCAGTCCAAGGACAGGACTAGCGGGAATCCATGAGCAGTTCTTC TRBV2 . TRBD2 TRBJ2-1
CASSFGTSGTTTDTQYF TGTGCCAGCAGCTTCGGGACTAGCGGGACCACCACAGATACGCAGTATTTT TRBV7-3 . TRBD2 TRBJ2-3
CAWSVKGRRGAFF TGTGCCTGGAGTGTAAAGGGGCGGAGGGGAGCTTTCTTT TRBV30 once . TRBJ1-1
CASSSLRQGLQETQYF TGCGCCAGCAGCTCGCTCAGACAGGGCCTCCAAGAGACCCAGTACTTC TRBV5-1 few TRBD1 TRBJ2-5
CASRDPSGRSPSTDTQYF TGTGCCAGCAGAGATCCTAGCGGGAGAAGTCCCAGCACAGATACGCAGTATTTT TRBV27 . TRBD2 TRBJ2-3
CASSQEGAGNTGELFF TGTGCCAGCAGCCAAGAAGGGGCCGGGAACACCGGGGAGCTGTTTTTT TRBV3-1 . . TRBJ2-2
CASSVLGHDTEAFF TGTGCCAGCAGTGTACTGGGGCACGACACTGAAGCTTTCTTT TRBV2 many . TRBJ1-1
CASSQDRGRITGELFF TGTGCCAGCAGCCAAGACAGGGGGCGGATCACCGGGGAGCTGTTTTTT TRBV3-1 many TRBD1 TRBJ2-2
CSARVRREGLSYEQYF TGCAGTGCTAGAGTGAGGCGGGAGGGCCTCTCCTACGAGCAGTACTTC TRBV20-1 . TRBD2 TRBJ2-7
CAISDALKRGNTGELFF TGTGCCATCAGTGACGCGCTCAAAAGGGGGAACACCGGGGAGCTGTTTTTT TRBV10-3 . . TRBJ2-2
CASSVPEQGAFGNEQFF TGTGCCAGCAGCGTACCGGAACAGGGGGCGTTTGGGAATGAGCAGTTCTTC TRBV9 few TRBD1 TRBJ2-1
CASSRGGYTF TGTGCCAGCAGCAGAGGTGGCTACACCTTC TRBV6-1 many . TRBJ1-2
CASSPRLAGADTQYF TGTGCCAGCAGCCCTAGACTAGCGGGAGCAGATACGCAGTATTTT TRBV3-1 many TRBD2 TRBJ2-3
CASSVEGLAPSYEQYF TGTGCCAGCAGCGTAGAGGGGCTAGCGCCATCCTACGAGCAGTACTTC TRBV9 few . TRBJ2-7
CSARDSVGRAPYNEQFF TGCAGTGCTAGAGATTCGGTCGGGAGGGCCCCCTACAATGAGCAGTTCTTC TRBV20-1 many TRBD2 TRBJ2-1
CASSPLGYTGELFF TGTGCCAGCAGCCCTCTAGGTTACACCGGGGAGCTGTTTTTT TRBV7-6 many . TRBJ2-2
CASSLLPEQFF TGTGCCAGCAGCTTATTGCCTGAGCAGTTCTTC TRBV11-2 many . TRBJ2-1
CSAPTDSDSSPLHF TGCAGTGCTCCAACCGACTCAGATTCATCACCCCTCCACTTT TRBV20-1 many . TRBJ1-6